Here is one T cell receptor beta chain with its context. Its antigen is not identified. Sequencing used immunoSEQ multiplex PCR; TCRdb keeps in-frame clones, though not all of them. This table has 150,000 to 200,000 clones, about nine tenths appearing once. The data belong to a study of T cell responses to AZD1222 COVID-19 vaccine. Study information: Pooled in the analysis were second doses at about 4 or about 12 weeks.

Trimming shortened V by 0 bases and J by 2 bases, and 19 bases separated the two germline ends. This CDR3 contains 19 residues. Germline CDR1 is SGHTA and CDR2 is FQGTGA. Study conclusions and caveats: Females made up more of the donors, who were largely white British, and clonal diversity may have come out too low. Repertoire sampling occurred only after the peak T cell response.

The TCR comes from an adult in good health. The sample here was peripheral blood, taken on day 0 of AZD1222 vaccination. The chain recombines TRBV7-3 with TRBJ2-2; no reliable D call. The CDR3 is CASSLTLGFGPNNTGELFF. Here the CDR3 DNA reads TGTGCCAGCAGCTTAACTCTAGGGTTTGGGCCTAATAACACCGGGGAGCTGTTTTTT.